Following are 2 T cell receptor beta chains from one sample sequenced in a study of T cell changes during pregnancy in multiple sclerosis. Measured with immunoSEQ multiplex PCR; TCRdb has only the in-frame clones, and not every one. The table shows 70,000 to 95,000 clones, with about 93% occurring only once. The sample consisted of peripheral blood, taken in the first trimester of pregnancy. All receptors derive from a female donor with multiple sclerosis, enrolled in a pregnancy study.

This clone was recorded once. V usage is TRBV5-1 and J usage is TRBJ2-2; 13 bases agree with TRBD2. This CDR3 has 17 residues. V gave up 3 bases and J gave up 2 bases; unmatched junction bases: 4. Per germline, CDR1 SGHRS and CDR2 YFSETQ. CDR3 amino acids: CASSSTSGGTNTGELFF. The CDR3 DNA reads as TGCGCCAGCAGCTCGACTAGCGGGGGGACTAACACCGGGGAGCTGTTTTTT.

The gene calls are TRBV13 and TRBJ1-1; 8 bases align to TRBD1. Germline CDR1 is PRHDT and CDR2 is FYEKMQ (reference sequence). V was clipped by 5 bases and J by 7 bases; unmatched bases: 3. The CDR3 is 12 amino acids. DNA for the CDR3: TGTGCCAGCAGCAAGGACAGGGTTGAAGCTTTCTTT. Amino acids: CASSKDRVEAFF.